The 30 T cell receptor beta chains in this list originate from one sample, sequenced in a study of shared clonotypes between healthy human individuals. CD45RO-negative, CCR7-positively selected cells formed the naive CD8 fraction, excluding terminally differentiated effector memory CD45RA+ cells. Repertoires were generated with immunoSEQ multiplex PCR, while TCRdb's copy carries only in-frame clones and drops some. The sample records about 2.1 million clones, just under 95% being singletons. Sequenced input: naive CD8+ T cells from PBMCs. All receptors come from a man aged 18 to 29 in good health. Some clones in this sample may be carry-over from other donors' samples.

The chain links TRBV10-3 to TRBJ1-2; 7 bases align to TRBD1. The CDR3 is 14 amino acids. Trimming cost V 4 bases and J 2 bases; bases outside gene matches: 4. Per germline, CDR1 ENHRY and CDR2 SYGVKD. CDR3 loop: CAISGQGPNYGYTF. CDR3 DNA: TGTGCCATCAGTGGACAGGGCCCCAACTATGGCTACACCTTC.

The rearrangement joins TRBV27 to TRBJ2-7; tentative D call: TRBD1 (6 bases). Trimming took off 4 bases at V and 2 bases at J, with 9 bases between the two ends. The CDR3 totals 13 residues. CDR1 and CDR2 from the germline V gene are MNHEY and SMNVEV (reference sequence). CDR3 sequence: CASSSYRAYEQYF. CDR3 nucleotides: TGTGCCAGCAGTTCTTACAGGGCCTACGAGCAGTACTTC.

The chain recombines TRBV11-2 with TRBJ1-1, with 10 bases identical to TRBD1. This CDR3 is 16 amino acids long. V trimming: 4 bases; J trimming: 3 bases; junction bases outside the gene matches: 8. Germline CDR1 reads SGHAT; CDR2 reads FQNNGV. For the CDR3, the DNA is TGTGCCAGCAGCTCCGGGACAGGGGTCTGGGACACTGAAGCTTTCTTT. Translating it yields CASSSGTGVWDTEAFF.

The chain has TRBV27 and TRBJ1-1, with TRBD1 matching over 11 bases. This CDR3 contains 16 residues. V dropped 6 bases and J dropped 0; count of bases not matched to a gene: 6. Germline assignment: CDR1 MNHEY and CDR2 SMNVEV (reference sequence). CDR3 sequence: CASRPGTGGMNTEAFF. The CDR3 DNA reads TGTGCCAGCAGACCCGGGACAGGGGGGATGAACACTGAAGCTTTCTTT.

This chain connects TRBV4-3 to TRBJ2-3, with 9 bases identical to TRBD2. The CDR3 has 17 amino acids. V shed 1 base and J 6 bases; nucleotides not matched to a gene: 11. Germline assignment: CDR1 LGHNA and CDR2 YSLEER. CDR3 in amino acids: CASSQVSGGRGEDTQYF. The CDR3 DNA is TGCGCCAGCAGCCAAGTATCTGGCGGGAGGGGGGAGGATACGCAGTATTTT.

This clone was picked up one time. The genes are TRBV5-1 and TRBJ2-1; 7 bases map to TRBD2. V shed 3 bases, J shed 2 bases, and the junction held 2 bases outside the gene matches. The CDR3 is 14 residues long. Germline V CDR1 and CDR2: SGHRS, YFSETQ. The CDR3 DNA reads as TGCGCCAGCAGCTACGGGACTACCTACAATGAGCAGTTCTTC. As protein: CASSYGTTYNEQFF.

The J gene is TRBJ1-1, the V gene TRBV4-3; D is unclear. There are 16 residues in the CDR3. The germline V gene encodes CDR1 LGHNA and CDR2 YSLEER. Trimming took 0 bases from V and 4 from J, leaving 15 bases between them. CDR3: CASSQDYRELPTEAFF. DNA for the CDR3: TGCGCCAGCAGCCAAGATTATAGGGAGTTGCCCACTGAAGCTTTCTTT.

In regard to this clone: In the same sample, other DNA sequences code for this CDR3. The chain combines TRBV6-6 with TRBJ1-1; the D is unclear. The CDR3 covers 12 residues. V lost 0 bases, J lost 8 bases, and 7 bases lay in between. Germline assignment: CDR1 MNHNY and CDR2 SVGAGI (reference sequence). This chain's CDR3 is CASSYSDGEAFF. The DNA for the CDR3 is TGTGCCAGCAGTTACTCGGACGGGGAAGCTTTCTTT.

This clone showed up just a few times. The genes are TRBV4-1 and TRBJ1-1, with no clear D. Trimming took 1 base from V and 0 from J, leaving 6 bases between them. The germline V gene encodes CDR1 MGHRA and CDR2 YSYEKL. The CDR3 spans 14 residues. The CDR3 nucleotides are TGCGCCAGCAGCCAAGCACGTATGAACACTGAAGCTTTCTTT. The encoded protein is CASSQARMNTEAFF.

This rearrangement joins TRBV7-3 to TRBJ2-2; TRBD2 agrees at 10 bases. The CDR3 covers 18 residues. Unmatched junction bases numbered 9, after V lost 2 bases and J lost 3 bases. From germline, CDR1 is SGHTA and CDR2 FQGTGA. The CDR3 is CASSLPPRLAGDTGELFF. The DNA of the CDR3 is TGTGCCAGCAGCTTACCCCCAAGGCTAGCGGGAGACACCGGGGAGCTGTTTTTT.

The chain combines TRBV7-9 with TRBJ2-1, with a weak D call TRBD2 (5 bases). V lost 4 bases, J lost 7 bases, and 17 bases lay in between. This CDR3 region has 15 residues. Germline CDR1 reads SEHNR; CDR2 reads FQNEAQ (reference sequence). The CDR3 spells CASSSTRPSGNEQFF. The CDR3, as DNA: TGTGCCAGCAGCTCCACTAGACCCTCCGGGAATGAGCAGTTCTTC.

V and J are TRBV11-2 and TRBJ2-3; a weak D match, TRBD2 (7 bases). V dropped 5 bases and J dropped 0 bases, with 21 bases sitting between them. Germline V gene lookup returns CDR1 SGHAT and CDR2 FQNNGV. The length of the CDR3 is 18 residues. The CDR3 spells CASSALGGARISTDTQYF. The DNA of the CDR3 is TGTGCCAGCAGCGCCTTGGGGGGGGCAAGGATTAGCACAGATACGCAGTATTTT.

As regards this clone: Other DNA sequences in this sample translate to the same CDR3. The chain couples TRBV9 to TRBJ1-1, with no clear D. Trimming took off 0 bases at V and 3 bases at J, with 9 bases between the two ends. This CDR3 is built from 14 residues. Germline V gene data show CDR1 as SGDLS and CDR2 as YYNGEE. The CDR3 bases are TGTGCCAGCAGCGTAGGGGTAGGAGACACTGAAGCTTTCTTT. It codes for CASSVGVGDTEAFF.

This rearrangement joins TRBV30 to TRBJ2-3; 7 positions match TRBD1. Unmatched junction bases numbered 5, after V lost 3 bases and J lost 2 bases. The CDR3 sequence is 14 residues long. CDR1 and CDR2 (germline): GTSNPN, SVGIG (reference sequence). The CDR3 bases are TGTGCCTGGAGGGGACAGAGACTCACAGATACGCAGTATTTT. The encoded protein is CAWRGQRLTDTQYF.

The chain uses TRBV5-6 and TRBJ2-1; no clear D gene. The CDR3 totals 15 residues. Germline V gene sequence: CDR1 SGHDT, CDR2 YYEEEE. Trimming stripped 0 bases from V and 4 bases from J, with 11 bases between. This CDR3 is CASSLDLAKYNEQFF. The CDR3 DNA reads TGTGCCAGCAGCTTGGATTTGGCCAAATACAATGAGCAGTTCTTC.

The chain employs TRBV5-4 and TRBJ2-3; 7 bases align to TRBD1. The CDR3 extends over 15 amino acids. The V and J ends lost 0 bases and 4 bases, in that order; junction bases with no gene match: 5. Germline CDR1 and CDR2: SGHNT and YYREEE (reference sequence). For the CDR3, the DNA is TGTGCCAGCAGCTTGGGACAGGGTCTCGCAGATACGCAGTATTTT. Its translation: CASSLGQGLADTQYF.

This clone was detected once. The chain recombines TRBV7-8 with TRBJ2-1; 7 nucleotides line up with TRBD2. The CDR3 covers 14 residues. Germline V gene sequence: CDR1 SGHVS, CDR2 FQNEAQ. The ends lost 4 bases at V and 6 bases at J; junction bases unmatched: 6. The CDR3 loop reads CASSSSTGGNEQFF. The CDR3 DNA reads as TGTGCCAGCAGCTCATCCACGGGGGGCAATGAGCAGTTCTTC.

The V call is TRBV2, the J call TRBJ2-5, with D hard to call. The CDR3 is 13 amino acids. V dropped 4 bases and J dropped 3 bases, with 9 bases sitting between them. Germline CDR1 reads SNHLY; CDR2 reads FYNNEI. The CDR3 nucleotides read TGTGCCAGCAGTGGGCGCACTGAAGAGACCCAGTACTTC. Residues: CASSGRTEETQYF.

The rearrangement joins TRBV4-2 to TRBJ2-5; a possible D gene is TRBD1 (6 bases). Germline CDR1 is LGHNA and CDR2 is YNFKEQ. The CDR3 has 16 residues. Trimming stripped 0 bases from V and 2 bases from J, with 13 bases between. In nucleotides, the CDR3 is TGTGCCAGCAGCCAAGAATCCCTAAGGGGGCAAGAGACCCAGTACTTC. This codes for CASSQESLRGQETQYF.

The genes are TRBV9 and TRBJ2-1; weak D call: TRBD2 (7 bases). Germline assignment: CDR1 SGDLS and CDR2 YYNGEE. The ends were cut back, 3 bases at V and 6 bases at J, with 19 bases in the middle. The CDR3 is made up of 16 amino acids. In nucleotides, the CDR3 is TGTGCCAGCAGCGCCCCACAGGGAGGGGGGGGCAATGAGCAGTTCTTC. The encoded protein is CASSAPQGGGGNEQFF. Looking up the rest from reference TRBV9 and TRBJ2-1 gives the full variable domain: DSGVTQTPKHLITATGQRVTLRCSPRSGDLSVYWYQQSLDQGLQFLIQYYNGEERAKGNILERFSAQQFPDLHSELNLSSLELGDSALYFCASSAPQGGGGNEQFFGPGTRLTVL.

The chain is built from TRBV9 and TRBJ2-1, with D uncertain. The germline V gene encodes CDR1 SGDLS and CDR2 YYNGEE. V dropped 3 bases and J dropped 12 bases, with 22 bases sitting between them. The CDR3 covers 15 residues. The CDR3 here is CASSDPHGLQVGQFF. The CDR3 DNA is TGTGCCAGCAGCGACCCTCACGGCTTGCAAGTTGGGCAGTTCTTC.

This clone has only one observation. This chain connects TRBV7-9 to TRBJ2-7; no firm D call. Trimming took off 4 bases at V and 0 bases at J, with 22 bases between the two ends. Per germline, CDR1 SEHNR and CDR2 FQNEAQ (reference sequence). This CDR3 comprises 18 residues. The CDR3 reads CASSSVGPSFNSSYEQYF. The CDR3, as DNA: TGTGCCAGCAGCTCCGTTGGACCGTCATTTAACAGCTCCTACGAGCAGTACTTC.

V is TRBV6-4 and J is TRBJ1-1; no firm D call. Germline V gene data show CDR1 as MRHNA and CDR2 as SNTAGT. This CDR3 region has 14 residues. The V and J ends lost 6 bases and 4 bases respectively, with 15 bases between them. CDR3 in amino acids: CASRIKALSTEAFF. In DNA form, the CDR3 reads TGTGCCAGCAGGATCAAGGCTTTGAGCACTGAAGCTTTCTTT.

This chain joins TRBV10-3 and TRBJ1-2; D is unresolved. Germline assignment: CDR1 ENHRY and CDR2 SYGVKD. The CDR3 is 14 residues long. Trimming stripped 0 bases from V and 6 bases from J, with 11 bases between. The CDR3 region has the DNA TGTGCCATCAGTGAGTCCAGGACGGGGAATGGCTACACCTTC. Protein product: CAISESRTGNGYTF.

The V and J genes are TRBV18 and TRBJ2-2, with D perhaps assigned TRBD1 or TRBD2 (5 bases each). In germline, CDR1 is KGHSH, CDR2 LQKENI. CDR3 length equals 15 residues. The V and J ends lost 6 bases and 3 bases respectively, with 14 bases between them. The DNA for the CDR3 is TGTGCCAGCTCGTACTCCGGGACCCACACCGGGGAGCTGTTTTTT. Protein product: CASSYSGTHTGELFF.

V gene TRBV7-9 combines with J gene TRBJ1-1, with D unresolved. This CDR3 region has 16 residues. Germline CDR1 SEHNR, CDR2 FQNEAQ (reference sequence). The V gene lost 3 bases and the J gene lost 1 base, with 15 bases spanning the gap. The CDR3 is CASSFPTAGQNTEAFF. CDR3 bases: TGTGCCAGCAGCTTCCCCACGGCAGGCCAGAACACTGAAGCTTTCTTT.

This clone appeared a single time. This chain links TRBV7-3 with TRBJ2-5; D not certain. The CDR3 consists of 13 residues. V was clipped by 1 base and J by 4 bases, with 7 bases between them. CDR1 and CDR2 from the germline V gene are SGHTA and FQGTGA. The CDR3 DNA reads as TGTGCCAGCAGCTTAAGTTCTGGAGAGACCCAGTACTTC. Amino acids: CASSLSSGETQYF.

This chain links TRBV19 with TRBJ1-3; 7 bases match TRBD1. CDR1 is LNHDA, CDR2 SQIVND, per germline (reference sequence). V shed 6 bases and J 0 bases; nucleotides not matched to a gene: 8. The CDR3 runs to 16 residues. CDR3 DNA sequence: TGTGCCAGTAGCGTCGGGACAGCCTACTCTGGAAACACCATATATTTT. It yields the protein CASSVGTAYSGNTIYF.

The CDR3 DNA reads TGTGCCAGTTTACATGATCGGGCTTCGAACACTGAAGCTTTCTTT. Its protein product is CASLHDRASNTEAFF. The chain joins TRBV19 to TRBJ1-1; no clear D. There are 15 residues in the CDR3. Germline V CDR1 and CDR2: LNHDA, SQIVND (reference sequence). V gave up 8 bases and J gave up 1 base, with 17 bases separating them.

This chain uses TRBV4-3 with TRBJ2-3, with D maybe TRBD2 (5 bases). The ends were cut back, 0 bases at V and 8 bases at J, with 15 bases in the middle. Germline values: CDR1 LGHNA, CDR2 YSLEER. The CDR3 runs 15 residues. CDR3 amino acids: CASSQEGPGAGTQYF. The CDR3 DNA follows: TGCGCCAGCAGCCAAGAGGGTCCAGGCGCGGGTACGCAGTATTTT.